This T cell receptor beta chain derives from a study of T cell responses to AZD1222 COVID-19 vaccine. General study results and limits: Donors, mostly white British, included more females; clonal diversity was possibly underestimated. Repertoires were collected only later (after the peak T cell response had occurred).

The CDR3 sequence is 15 residues long. Germline lookup yields CDR1 LNHDA and CDR2 SQIVND (reference sequence). V shed 7 bases and J shed 5 bases, with 18 bases lying between them. The protocol was immunoSEQ multiplex PCR, while the TCRdb copy is restricted to in-frame clones and leaves out a portion. Here the sample spans more than 100,000 clones, roughly nine tenths being singletons. Details on this clone: Its target is not known.

The chain combines TRBV19 with TRBJ1-5; possibly TRBD1 for D (6 bases). Source: peripheral blood, taken 28 days after the second AZD1222 dose. The sequence was obtained from an adult who received the AZD1222 COVID-19 vaccine. The CDR3 region is CASMVGGGEDQPQHF. CDR3 in DNA: TGTGCCAGTATGGTGGGGGGGGGCGAGGATCAGCCCCAGCATTTT.